This T cell receptor beta chain originates from a study of blood T cell repertoires in COVID-19. Data came from immunoSEQ multiplex PCR; TCRdb stores just in-frame clones and leaves some out. This sample has hundreds of thousands of clones, with approximately 85% found just once. This clone was detected only a few times. The sequence derives from a man aged 35 to 55 with acute or convalescent COVID-19. The sequenced material came from peripheral blood.

The CDR3 coding sequence is TGTGCCAGCAGTTCGGACAGGGGGGGTGAAAAACTGTTTTTT. It yields the protein CASSSDRGGEKLFF. The rearrangement joins TRBV28 to TRBJ1-4, with 10 bases matching TRBD1. Losses at the gene ends were 4 bases for V and 7 bases for J; bases not matched to a gene: 3. Germline CDR1 reads MDHEN; CDR2 reads SYDVKM. This CDR3 is 14 amino acids long.